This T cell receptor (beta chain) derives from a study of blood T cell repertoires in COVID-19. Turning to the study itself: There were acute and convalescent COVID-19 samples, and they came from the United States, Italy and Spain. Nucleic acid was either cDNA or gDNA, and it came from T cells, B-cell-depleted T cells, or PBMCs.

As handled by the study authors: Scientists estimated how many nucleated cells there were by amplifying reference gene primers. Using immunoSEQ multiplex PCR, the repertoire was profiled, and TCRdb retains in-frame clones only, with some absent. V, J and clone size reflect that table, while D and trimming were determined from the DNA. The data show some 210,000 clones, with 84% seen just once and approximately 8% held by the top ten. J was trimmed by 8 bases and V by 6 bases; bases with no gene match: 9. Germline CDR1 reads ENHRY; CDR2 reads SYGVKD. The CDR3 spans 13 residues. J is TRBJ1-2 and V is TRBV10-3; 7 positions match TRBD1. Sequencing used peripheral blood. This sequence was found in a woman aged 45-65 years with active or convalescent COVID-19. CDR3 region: CAISVTGVGGYTF. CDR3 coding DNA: TGTGCCATCAGCGTTACAGGGGTGGGAGGCTACACCTTC.